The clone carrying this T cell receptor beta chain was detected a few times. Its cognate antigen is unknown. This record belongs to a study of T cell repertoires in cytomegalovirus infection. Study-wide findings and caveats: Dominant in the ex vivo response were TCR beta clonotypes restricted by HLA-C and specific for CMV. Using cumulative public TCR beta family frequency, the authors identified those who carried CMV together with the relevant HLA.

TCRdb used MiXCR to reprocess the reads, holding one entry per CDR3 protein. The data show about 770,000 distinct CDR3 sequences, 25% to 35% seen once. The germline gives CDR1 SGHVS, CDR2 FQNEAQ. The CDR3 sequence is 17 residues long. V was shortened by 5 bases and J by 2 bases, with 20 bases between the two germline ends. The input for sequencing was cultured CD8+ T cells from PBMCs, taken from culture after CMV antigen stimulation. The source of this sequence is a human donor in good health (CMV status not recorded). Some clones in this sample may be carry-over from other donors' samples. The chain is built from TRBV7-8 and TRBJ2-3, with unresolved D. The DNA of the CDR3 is TGTGCCAGCAGCGATCTAGTGGTCAGGTTAAACACAGATACGCAGTATTTT. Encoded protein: CASSDLVVRLNTDTQYF.